This passage covers 18 T cell receptor beta chains from one sample sequenced in a study of T-cell memory formation after mild COVID-19. TCRdb processed the 5' RACE reads anew with MiXCR; each CDR3 protein has one entry. The repertoire has fewer than 650,000 distinct CDR3 sequences, about 18% of them found once; the top ten carry about 8.1%. Sequencing used PBMCs or a T cell subset sorted from them (not recorded which). These receptors were obtained from an adult woman who had mild COVID-19 (a few samples of this study predate the infection). Cell type and time point are not known.

This clonotype was seen more than once but under ten times. The chain links TRBV27 to TRBJ2-6; 9 bases are shared with TRBD1. There are 16 residues in the CDR3. J gave up 2 bases and V 4 bases, and 3 bases lay outside the gene matches. Looked up from germline, CDR1 is MNHEY and CDR2 is SMNVEV (reference sequence). The CDR3 DNA sequence: TGTGCCAGCAGTTCAACAGGGGGCGCTGGGGCCAACGTCCTGACTTTC. Its protein product is CASSSTGGAGANVLTF.

The rearrangement links TRBV24-1 to TRBJ2-2; no reliable D call. The V end was cut by 0 bases, the J end by 8 bases, with 12 bases between. The germline V gene encodes CDR1 KGHDR and CDR2 SFDVKD. This CDR3 spans 15 amino acids. The CDR3 sequence is CATSDLRQSFGELFF. CDR3 in DNA: TGTGCCACCAGTGATTTGCGGCAGAGTTTTGGGGAGCTGTTTTTT.

The V call is TRBV6-5, the J call TRBJ2-1; 8 bases are a match to TRBD2. CDR1 MNHEY and CDR2 SVGAGI come from the germline V gene. The CDR3 is made up of 13 amino acids. Trimming at V came to 6 bases and at J to 9 bases, leaving 7 bases not matched to a gene. This CDR3 reads CASSPGGPGEQFF. The CDR3 nucleotides read TGTGCCAGCAGCCCGGGGGGGCCCGGTGAGCAGTTCTTC.

The V gene is TRBV29-1, the J gene TRBJ1-1; D unclear. Germline CDR1 SQVTM, CDR2 ANQGSEA. Deletions cut 6 bases from V and 6 bases from J, with 8 bases between. This CDR3 region has 10 residues. The CDR3 sequence is CSVGWAEAFF. CDR3 bases: TGCAGCGTAGGTTGGGCTGAAGCTTTCTTT.

The count of this clonotype is one. This chain connects TRBV2 to TRBJ2-6, with D unresolved. V gave up 7 bases and J gave up 0 bases, with 10 bases separating them. Germline V lookup: CDR1 SNHLY, CDR2 FYNNEI. The CDR3 has 15 residues. The CDR3 DNA reads as TGTGCCAGCAAGAGGCAGCACTCTGGGGCCAACGTCCTGACTTTC. Amino acids: CASKRQHSGANVLTF.

The rearrangement joins TRBV6-2 or TRBV6-3 to TRBJ2-5; D unresolved. Trimming removed 6 bases from V and 4 bases from J, with 12 bases in between. CDR1 MNHEY and CDR2 SVGEGT come from the germline V gene. This CDR3 contains 13 residues. This chain's CDR3 is CASRYPGRETQYF. The CDR3 nucleotides read TGTGCCAGCAGATACCCAGGCCGAGAGACCCAGTACTTC.

This rearrangement joins TRBV6-2 or TRBV6-3 to TRBJ2-2; D possibly corresponds to TRBD1 (5 bases). The CDR3 is 15 residues long. V lost 4 bases and J 0 bases, leaving 9 bases between the germline ends. Germline CDR1 reads MNHEY; CDR2 reads SVGEGT. The CDR3 region has the DNA TGTGCCAGCAGTTTCAGGGAACCGAACACCGGGGAGCTGTTTTTT. Amino acids: CASSFREPNTGELFF.

V usage is TRBV30 and J usage is TRBJ2-7; 9 positions agree with TRBD2. The V gene's germline CDR1 is GTSNPN and CDR2 SVGIG (reference sequence). This CDR3 has 16 residues. The V gene end was trimmed by 1 base and the J gene end by 7 bases; junction bases not matched to a gene: 14. The CDR3 DNA reads as TGTGCCTGGAGTGGACTCAAGCGGGGGGTTCTAAGAGAGCAGTACTTC. As protein: CAWSGLKRGVLREQYF.

The chain uses TRBV19 and TRBJ1-2; 8 bases agree with TRBD1. The CDR3 loop spans 16 amino acids. Trimming took 5 bases from V and 6 from J; bases not matched to a gene: 14. The germline V gene has CDR1 LNHDA and CDR2 SQIVND (reference sequence). The CDR3 loop is CASSPPLRTGSNGYTF. CDR3 in DNA: TGTGCCAGTAGTCCTCCACTTAGGACAGGGTCTAATGGCTACACCTTC.

The chain uses TRBV14 and TRBJ1-1, with unresolved D. Germline assignment: CDR1 SGHDN and CDR2 FVKESK. Trimming removed 5 bases from V and 7 bases from J, with 17 bases in between. The CDR3 consists of 14 residues. CDR3: CASSYEGVAREAFF. DNA for the CDR3: TGTGCCAGCAGCTACGAAGGTGTCGCACGTGAAGCTTTCTTT. Full variable domain (rest looked up from reference TRBV14 and TRBJ1-1): EAGVTQFPSHSVIEKGQTVTLRCDPISGHDNLYWYRRVMGKEIKFLLHFVKESKQDESGMPNNRFLAERTGGTYSTLKVQPAELEDSGVYFCASSYEGVAREAFFGQGTRLTVV.

The J gene is TRBJ1-1, the V gene TRBV5-6; D is ambiguous. The germline V gene has CDR1 SGHDT and CDR2 YYEEEE. The CDR3 sequence is 12 residues long. V shed 1 base and J shed 7 bases, with 8 bases lying between them. This CDR3 reads CASSLSEVEAFF. In DNA form, the CDR3 reads TGTGCCAGCAGCTTGTCGGAAGTTGAAGCTTTCTTT.

The chain recombines TRBV15 with TRBJ2-3; D is ambiguous. Per the germline V gene, CDR1 is LNHNV and CDR2 is YYDKDF (reference sequence). The CDR3 covers 15 residues. Trimming left V 1 base short and J 6 bases short, with 14 bases between. This CDR3 reads CATSRGRGRGDTQYF. As DNA, the CDR3 is TGTGCCACCAGCAGAGGCCGAGGTCGTGGGGATACGCAGTATTTT.

A few counts support this clonotype. The CDR3 here is CASRLGTAYTDTQYF. In nucleotides, the CDR3 is TGTGCCAGCAGGCTTGGGACCGCATACACAGATACGCAGTATTTT. This sequence joins TRBV7-3 and TRBJ2-3; tentatively, D is TRBD1 or TRBD2 (5 bases each). V dropped 6 bases and J dropped 2 bases, with 15 bases sitting between them. The CDR3 runs to 15 residues. From germline, CDR1 is SGHTA and CDR2 FQGTGA.

The chain links TRBV7-2 to TRBJ1-2; D might be TRBD1 (5 bases). The CDR3 consists of 16 residues. The V end lost 0 bases, the J end lost 3 bases, and 14 bases lay between the germline ends. The germline V gene has CDR1 SGHTA and CDR2 FQGNSA. CDR3 DNA: TGTGCCAGCAGCTTAGCCGCTTCGACAGCCCACTATGGCTACACCTTC. This translates into CASSLAASTAHYGYTF.

V and J are TRBV11-2 and TRBJ2-3; D may be TRBD1 or TRBD2 (5 bases each). V gave up 0 bases and J gave up 2 bases, with 6 bases separating them. The CDR3 runs 14 residues. Germline V gives CDR1 SGHAT, CDR2 FQNNGV. The CDR3 loop reads CASSLEGVTDTQYF. The CDR3 nucleotides read TGTGCCAGCAGCTTAGAGGGGGTCACAGATACGCAGTATTTT.

This clonotype has a handful of counts. This rearrangement joins TRBV7-9 to TRBJ2-5; 15 bases fit TRBD2. Germline V gene data show CDR1 as SEHNR and CDR2 as FQNEAQ (reference sequence). V was clipped by 5 bases and J by 1 base; unmatched bases: 2. The CDR3 runs 16 residues. The CDR3 spells CASSRTSGGGQETQYF. The CDR3 region has the DNA TGTGCCAGCAGCCGGACTAGCGGGGGGGGCCAAGAGACCCAGTACTTC.

The rearrangement links TRBV5-4 to TRBJ1-2; the match to TRBD1 covers 10 bases. CDR1 and CDR2 from the germline V gene are SGHNT and YYREEE (reference sequence). The CDR3 loop spans 15 amino acids. Germline trimming cut 1 base from V and 3 bases from J; bases unmatched to any gene: 3. The CDR3 bases are TGTGCCAGCAGCTTGTTAGGGACAGGGGACTATGGCTACACCTTC. Amino acids: CASSLLGTGDYGYTF. Complete variable domain (other parts from reference TRBV5-4 and TRBJ1-2): ETGVTQSPTHLIKTRGQQVTLRCSSQSGHNTVSWYQQALGQGPQFIFQYYREEENGRGNFPPRFSGLQFPNYSSELNVNALELDDSALYLCASSLLGTGDYGYTFGSGTRLTVV.

This clonotype has just a few counts. The rearrangement joins TRBV4-2 to TRBJ2-5; weak D call: TRBD2 (5 bases). The CDR3 runs to 15 residues. Per germline, CDR1 LGHNA and CDR2 YNFKEQ. Trimming removed 4 bases from V and 2 bases from J, with 14 bases in between. CDR3: CASSLQTPGQETQYF. The CDR3 DNA reads as TGTGCCAGCAGCCTCCAAACACCGGGACAAGAGACCCAGTACTTC.